This T cell receptor beta chain was sequenced during a study of T cell changes during pregnancy in multiple sclerosis (dated by TCRdb to between 2018 and 2021). About the investigation overall: The study examined how the T cell repertoire changed over the course of pregnancy in women with multiple sclerosis.

The library was made by the immunoSEQ multiplex PCR assay. Drawn from immuneACCESS, this table holds only the in-frame rearrangements with V and J called that TCRdb kept. Clones are partly lost; checked studies trace under half to an unresolved V gene and leave the rest unexplained. The sample table shows about 110,000 clones, and about 90% are seen once. The ten biggest clones cover 1.5% to 2% of the sample. There are 15 amino acids in the CDR3, from cysteine to phenylalanine inclusive. Only CDR3 DNA remains: 45 bases, in frame from the first base. The V end loses 0 bases and the J end loses 1 base, and a stretch of 9 bases separates them. Via the germline V gene, CDR1 is MNHEY and CDR2 SVGAGI. With regard to this clone: No cognate antigen has been identified for it. Per-nucleotide qualities are absent, and no much larger clonotype sits a single base away.

The origin of this receptor is a female donor with multiple sclerosis, enrolled in a pregnancy study. Sequenced material: peripheral blood, taken after pregnancy. The receptor chain draws on TRBV6-5 and TRBJ1-1; the D segment could be TRBD1, given 6 matching bases. The CDR3 loop reads CASSYSDRRNTEAFF. The DNA reads TGTGCCAGCAGTTACTCCGACAGGAGGAACACTGAAGCTTTCTTT.